Below, 15 T cell receptor beta chains from the same sample are listed, as sequenced in a study of human T cells and chemical hapten exposure. TCRdb called the RACE reads again in MiXCR, with one record for every CDR3 protein. The table lists about 42,000 distinct CDR3 sequences, 9.5% to 10% of them singletons. Documented time point: patch test 2, 6 weeks after DPC sensitization. As for treatment: therapeutic diphenylcyclopropenone sensitization with weekly scalp DPC. RNA extraction used unfractionated whole blood as the source of total RNA. Sequenced here: whole blood, sampled in connection with sensitization to the hapten diphenylcyclopropenone (DPC). The receptors were sampled from a woman aged 25 to 39 with alopecia areata. Some clones in this sample may be carry-over from other donors' samples.

This clonotype was picked up many times. CDR3 amino acids: CSARRGSGGTQETQYF. The CDR3 DNA follows: TGCAGTGCTAGGAGGGGTAGCGGGGGGACCCAAGAGACCCAGTACTTC. This sequence joins TRBV20-1 and TRBJ2-5; 10 nucleotides line up with TRBD2. With 3 bases clipped from V and 1 base from J, the junction kept 8 bases outside the gene matches. The CDR3 totals 16 residues. Germline CDR1 DFQATT, CDR2 SNEGSKA (reference sequence).

This clonotype was detected ten times or more. The genes are TRBV18 and TRBJ2-5; 9 nucleotides align to TRBD2. Per germline, CDR1 KGHSH and CDR2 LQKENI. This CDR3 has 16 amino acids. The trim removed 2 bases at V and 0 bases at J, leaving 4 bases unmatched. In DNA, the CDR3 is TGTGCCAGCTCACCATACGCGGGGGGGAACCAAGAGACCCAGTACTTC. This translates into CASSPYAGGNQETQYF. Using reference TRBV18 and TRBJ2-5 for the parts outside the CDR3, the full variable domain is NAGVMQNPRHLVRRRGQEARLRCSPMKGHSHVYWYRQLPEEGLKFMVYLQKENIIDESGMPKERFSAEFPKEGPSILRIQQVVRGDSAAYFCASSPYAGGNQETQYFGPGTRLLVL.

Many counts were recorded for this clonotype. The V gene is TRBV18, the J gene TRBJ2-3, with D unresolved. V was cut by 3 bases and J by 2 bases, with 9 bases left in between. Germline V gives CDR1 KGHSH, CDR2 LQKENI. This CDR3 region has 14 residues. CDR3 protein: CASSPVPNTDTQYF. Written as DNA, the CDR3 is TGTGCCAGCTCACCGGTCCCCAACACAGATACGCAGTATTTT.

DNA of the CDR3: TGTGCCAGTATGATGAACAGGGGTAACTATGGCTACACCTTC. This sequence encodes CASMMNRGNYGYTF. The V and J genes are TRBV11-2 and TRBJ1-2, with TRBD1 matching over 7 bases. Looked up from germline, CDR1 is SGHAT and CDR2 is FQNNGV. V lost 9 bases, J lost 1 base, and 8 bases stayed unmatched. This CDR3 is built from 14 residues.

This clonotype was counted many times. V usage is TRBV12-3 or TRBV12-4 and J usage is TRBJ2-6, with D perhaps TRBD1 (6 bases). This CDR3 region has 15 residues. The germline V and J ends were trimmed by 5 bases and 0 bases, with 8 bases remaining between them. CDR3 coding DNA: TGTGCCAGCAGTGACAGGAACTCTGGGGCCAACGTCCTGACTTTC. It specifies CASSDRNSGANVLTF.

This clonotype showed up many times. The J gene is TRBJ2-3, the V gene TRBV4-3; TRBD2 matches at 8 bases. The CDR3 has 15 residues. Germline values: CDR1 LGHNA, CDR2 YSLEER. Trimming removed 2 bases from V and 8 bases from J; junction bases left unmatched: 9. The DNA for the CDR3 is TGCGCCAGCAGCCAAAGAGCGGGGGATTCGGTTACGCAGTATTTT. Translated, it gives CASSQRAGDSVTQYF.

The J gene is TRBJ1-1, the V gene TRBV19; D remains ambiguous. This CDR3 has 14 amino acids. V was clipped by 5 bases and J by 0 bases, with 10 bases between them. CDR1 LNHDA and CDR2 SQIVND come from the germline V gene (reference sequence). DNA of the CDR3: TGTGCCAGTAGTCCGGGGATGTTGAACACTGAAGCTTTCTTT. This gives the protein CASSPGMLNTEAFF.

At least ten counts were recorded for this clonotype. In nucleotides, the CDR3 is TGTGCCAGCAGTTCTCCTAGCGGGGGGGACGAGCAGTTCTTC. Translated: CASSSPSGGDEQFF. The chain couples TRBV12-3 or TRBV12-4 to TRBJ2-1, with 12 bases fitting TRBD2. V lost 4 bases to trimming and J lost 10 bases; unmatched junction nucleotides: 5. The CDR3 contains 14 residues.

This clonotype has more than one count but fewer than ten. This sequence joins TRBV6-5 and TRBJ2-2, with D perhaps TRBD1 (6 bases). The CDR3 has 14 residues. Trimming shortened V by 0 bases and J by 6 bases, and 8 bases separated the two germline ends. Looked up from germline, CDR1 is MNHEY and CDR2 is SVGAGI. The CDR3 DNA reads TGTGCCAGCAGTTACTCAGCAGGGGCCGGGGAGCTGTTTTTT. This translates into CASSYSAGAGELFF.

This clonotype was observed at least ten times. The chain carries TRBV28 and TRBJ1-2; D remains ambiguous. In germline, CDR1 is MDHEN, CDR2 SYDVKM. The CDR3 loop spans 13 amino acids. V was trimmed by 3 bases and J by 3 bases, leaving 8 bases between them. The CDR3 reads CASSLINHYGYTF. CDR3 DNA sequence: TGTGCCAGCAGTTTGATAAATCACTATGGCTACACCTTC.

The chain carries TRBV5-6 and TRBJ2-5; 7 bases fit TRBD1. The V segment lost 3 bases and the J segment 6 bases; nucleotides outside the gene matches: 8. Germline CDR1 SGHDT, CDR2 YYEEEE. The CDR3 length is 14 residues. Here the CDR3 reads CASSSRQGRKTQYF. CDR3 in DNA: TGTGCCAGCAGCTCCAGACAGGGACGAAAGACCCAGTACTTC.

This clonotype was observed a handful of times. V is TRBV6-5 and J is TRBJ2-3; 9 bases align to TRBD2. The germline gives CDR1 MNHEY, CDR2 SVGAGI. This CDR3 is built from 17 residues. V lost 0 bases and J lost 0; bases outside the gene matches: 4. CDR3 sequence (DNA): TGTGCCAGCAGTTACTCGCCTAGCGGGACTAGCACAGATACGCAGTATTTT. Translation gives CASSYSPSGTSTDTQYF.

This chain uses TRBV4-2 with TRBJ2-7; either TRBD1 or TRBD2 may supply D (5 bases each). CDR3 size: 13 residues. Trimming cost V 0 bases and J 6 bases, with 9 bases left between them. Per germline, CDR1 LGHNA and CDR2 YNFKEQ. The chain's CDR3 is CASSQDKGTEQYF. The CDR3 region has the DNA TGTGCCAGCAGCCAAGATAAGGGGACCGAGCAGTACTTC.

This clonotype was observed a few times. The V and J genes are TRBV20-1 and TRBJ2-1, with D perhaps TRBD1 (5 bases). This CDR3 is 11 amino acids long. The V end was cut by 2 bases, the J end by 7 bases, with 6 bases between. The germline gives CDR1 DFQATT, CDR2 SNEGSKA (reference sequence). CDR3 protein: CSARKGNEQFF. For the CDR3, the DNA is TGCAGTGCTAGAAAGGGGAATGAGCAGTTCTTC.

The V call is TRBV7-2, the J call TRBJ2-2; possibly TRBD1 for D (7 bases). The V end was cut by 4 bases, the J end by 5 bases, with 20 bases between. This CDR3 region has 17 residues. Per the germline V gene, CDR1 is SGHTA and CDR2 is FQGNSA. This CDR3 reads CASSSQGGHGITGELFF. The CDR3, as DNA: TGTGCCAGCAGCTCCCAGGGGGGACACGGAATTACCGGGGAGCTGTTTTTT.